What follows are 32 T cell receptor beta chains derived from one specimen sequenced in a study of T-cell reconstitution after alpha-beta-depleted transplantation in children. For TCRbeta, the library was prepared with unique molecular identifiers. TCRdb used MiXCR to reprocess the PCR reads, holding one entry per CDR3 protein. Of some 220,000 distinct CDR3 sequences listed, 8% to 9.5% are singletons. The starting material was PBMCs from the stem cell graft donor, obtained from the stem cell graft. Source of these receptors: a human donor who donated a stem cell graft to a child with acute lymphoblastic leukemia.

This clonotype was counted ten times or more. The CDR3 protein is CASSEVTEAFF. The CDR3 nucleotides are TGCGCCAGCAGTGAGGTCACTGAAGCTTTCTTT. This chain uses TRBV10-2 with TRBJ1-1; D remains ambiguous. V lost 2 bases and J lost 4, with 2 bases in between. The CDR3 runs 11 residues. In germline, CDR1 is WSHSY, CDR2 SAAADI.

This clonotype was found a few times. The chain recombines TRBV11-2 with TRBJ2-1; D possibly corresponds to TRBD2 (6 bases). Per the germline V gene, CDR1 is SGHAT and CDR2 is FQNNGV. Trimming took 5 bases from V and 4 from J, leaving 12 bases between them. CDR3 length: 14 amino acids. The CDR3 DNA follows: TGTGCCAGCAGCGCCGGGACTGAGTACAATGAGCAGTTCTTC. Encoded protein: CASSAGTEYNEQFF.

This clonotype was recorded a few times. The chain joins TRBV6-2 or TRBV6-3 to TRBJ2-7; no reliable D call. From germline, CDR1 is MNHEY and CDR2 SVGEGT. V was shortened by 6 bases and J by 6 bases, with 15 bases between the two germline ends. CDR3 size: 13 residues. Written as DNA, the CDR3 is TGTGCCAGCAGCCCCACACCGACCGCCGAGCAGTACTTC. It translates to CASSPTPTAEQYF.

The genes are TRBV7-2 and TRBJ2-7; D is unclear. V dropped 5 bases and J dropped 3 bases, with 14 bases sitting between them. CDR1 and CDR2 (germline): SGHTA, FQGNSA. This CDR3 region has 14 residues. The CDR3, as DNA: TGTGCCAGCAGCACTGCCAGAGCGAACTACGAGCAGTACTTC. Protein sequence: CASSTARANYEQYF.

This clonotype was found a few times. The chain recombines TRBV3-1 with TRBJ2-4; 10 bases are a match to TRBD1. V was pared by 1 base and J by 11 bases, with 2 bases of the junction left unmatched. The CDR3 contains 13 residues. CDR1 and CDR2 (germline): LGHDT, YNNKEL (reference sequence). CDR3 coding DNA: TGTGCCAGCAGCCAAGGGACAGGGGGGCTTCAGTACTTC. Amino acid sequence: CASSQGTGGLQYF.

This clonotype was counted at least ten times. The CDR3 nucleotides are TGCAGCGTTGAGCGACAGGGGGGCGCTGAAGCTTTCTTT. It translates to CSVERQGGAEAFF. The chain combines TRBV29-1 with TRBJ1-1; TRBD1 matches at 9 bases. V gave up 3 bases and J gave up 6 bases; unmatched junction bases: 5. CDR3 length: 13 residues. The germline V gene encodes CDR1 SQVTM and CDR2 ANQGSEA.

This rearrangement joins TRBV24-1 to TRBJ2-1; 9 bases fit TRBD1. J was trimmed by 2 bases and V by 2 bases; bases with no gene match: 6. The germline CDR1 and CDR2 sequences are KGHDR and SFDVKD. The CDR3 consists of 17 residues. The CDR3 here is CATSDSPGTGPYNEQFF. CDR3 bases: TGTGCCACCAGTGATTCCCCCGGGACAGGGCCCTACAATGAGCAGTTCTTC.

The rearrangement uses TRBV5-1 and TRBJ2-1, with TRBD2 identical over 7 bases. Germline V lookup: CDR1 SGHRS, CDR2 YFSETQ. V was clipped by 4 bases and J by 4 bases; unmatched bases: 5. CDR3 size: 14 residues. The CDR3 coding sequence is TGCGCCAGCAGCATCGCGGGGGAGTACAATGAGCAGTTCTTC. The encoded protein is CASSIAGEYNEQFF.

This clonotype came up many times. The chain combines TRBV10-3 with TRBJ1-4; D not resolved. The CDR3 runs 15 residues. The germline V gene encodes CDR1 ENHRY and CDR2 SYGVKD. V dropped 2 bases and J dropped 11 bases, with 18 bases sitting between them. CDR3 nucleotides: TGTGCCATCAGTGAGGCGACGGGGAACAGTAAGAAACTGTTTTTT. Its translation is CAISEATGNSKKLFF.

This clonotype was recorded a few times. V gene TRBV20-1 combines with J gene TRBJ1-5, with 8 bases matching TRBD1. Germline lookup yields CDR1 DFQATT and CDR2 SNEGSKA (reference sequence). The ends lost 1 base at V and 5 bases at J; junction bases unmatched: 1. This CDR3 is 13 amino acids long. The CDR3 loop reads CSARAQGDQPQHF. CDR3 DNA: TGCAGTGCTAGAGCACAGGGGGATCAGCCCCAGCATTTT.

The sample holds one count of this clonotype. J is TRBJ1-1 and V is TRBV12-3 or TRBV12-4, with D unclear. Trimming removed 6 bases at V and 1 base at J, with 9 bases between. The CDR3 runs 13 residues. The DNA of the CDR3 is TGTGCCAGCAGGGAAGGGTGGAACACTGAAGCTTTCTTT. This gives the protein CASREGWNTEAFF.

Here the CDR3 reads CSALEEVDQPQHF. CDR3 coding DNA: TGCAGTGCCTTAGAGGAGGTGGATCAGCCCCAGCATTTT. This sequence joins TRBV20-1 and TRBJ1-5; D not resolved. CDR3 length equals 13 residues. Germline V gene lookup returns CDR1 DFQATT and CDR2 SNEGSKA (reference sequence). Trimming removed 6 bases at V and 5 bases at J, with 14 bases between.

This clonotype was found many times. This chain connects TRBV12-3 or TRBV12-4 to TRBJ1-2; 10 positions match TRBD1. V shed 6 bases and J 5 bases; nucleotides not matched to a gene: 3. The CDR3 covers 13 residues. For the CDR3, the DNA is TGTGCCAGCAGGGCGGGACAGGGGTATGGCTACACCTTC. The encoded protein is CASRAGQGYGYTF.

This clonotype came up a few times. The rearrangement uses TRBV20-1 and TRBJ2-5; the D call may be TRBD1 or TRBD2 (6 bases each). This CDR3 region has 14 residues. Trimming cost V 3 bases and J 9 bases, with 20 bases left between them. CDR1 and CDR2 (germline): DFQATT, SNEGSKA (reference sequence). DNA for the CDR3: TGCAGTGCTAGTTTGGGGGGCAGGGCGGCGTCCCAGTACTTC. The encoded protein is CSASLGGRAASQYF.

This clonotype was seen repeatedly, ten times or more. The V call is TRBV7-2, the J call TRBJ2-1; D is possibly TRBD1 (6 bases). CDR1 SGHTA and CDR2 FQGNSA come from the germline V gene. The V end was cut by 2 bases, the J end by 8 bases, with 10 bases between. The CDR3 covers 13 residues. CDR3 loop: CASSLLGAHEQFF. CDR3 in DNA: TGTGCCAGCAGCTTATTGGGGGCCCATGAGCAGTTCTTC.

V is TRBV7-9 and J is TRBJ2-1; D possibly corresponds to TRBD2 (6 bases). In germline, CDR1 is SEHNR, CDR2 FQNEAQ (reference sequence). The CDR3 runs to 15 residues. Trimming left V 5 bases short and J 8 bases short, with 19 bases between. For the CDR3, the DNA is TGTGCCAGCAGCCCACGGCCACTAGCCGAGGATGAGCAGTTCTTC. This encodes CASSPRPLAEDEQFF.

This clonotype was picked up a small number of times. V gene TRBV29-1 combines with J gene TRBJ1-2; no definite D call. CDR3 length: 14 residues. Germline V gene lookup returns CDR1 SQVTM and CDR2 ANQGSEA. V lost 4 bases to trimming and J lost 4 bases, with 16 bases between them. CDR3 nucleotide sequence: TGCAGCGTTGGCAAGGGAAGCCAAAGCTATGGCTACACCTTC. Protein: CSVGKGSQSYGYTF.

DNA of the CDR3: TGCGCCAGCAGCTTGGGCCAGTACTCCTACGAGCAGTACTTC. It yields the protein CASSLGQYSYEQYF. The chain is built from TRBV5-1 and TRBJ2-7; unclear D gene. Between the trimmed V and J ends, which lost 0 bases and 0 bases, there was a span of 7 bases. Germline loops: CDR1 SGHRS, CDR2 YFSETQ. The CDR3 is made up of 14 amino acids.

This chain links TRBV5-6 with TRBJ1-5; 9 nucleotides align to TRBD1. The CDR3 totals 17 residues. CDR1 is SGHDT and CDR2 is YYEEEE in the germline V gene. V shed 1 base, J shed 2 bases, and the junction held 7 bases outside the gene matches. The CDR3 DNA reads TGTGCCAGCAGCTTGCAGGCGGGACAGGGCGGCAATCAGCCCCAGCATTTT. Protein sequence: CASSLQAGQGGNQPQHF.

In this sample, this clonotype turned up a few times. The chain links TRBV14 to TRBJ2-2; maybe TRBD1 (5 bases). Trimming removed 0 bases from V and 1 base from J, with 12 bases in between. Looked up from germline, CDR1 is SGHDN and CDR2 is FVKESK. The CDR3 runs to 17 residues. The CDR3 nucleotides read TGTGCCAGCAGCCAAGAAGGTCGACAGCGGAACACCGGGGAGCTGTTTTTT. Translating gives CASSQEGRQRNTGELFF.

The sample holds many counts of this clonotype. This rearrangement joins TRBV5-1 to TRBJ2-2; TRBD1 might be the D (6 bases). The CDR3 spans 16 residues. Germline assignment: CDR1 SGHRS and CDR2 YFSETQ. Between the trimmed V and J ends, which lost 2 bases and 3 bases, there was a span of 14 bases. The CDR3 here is CASSLLGGPDTGELFF. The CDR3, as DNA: TGCGCCAGCAGCTTACTAGGGGGTCCGGACACCGGGGAGCTGTTTTTT.

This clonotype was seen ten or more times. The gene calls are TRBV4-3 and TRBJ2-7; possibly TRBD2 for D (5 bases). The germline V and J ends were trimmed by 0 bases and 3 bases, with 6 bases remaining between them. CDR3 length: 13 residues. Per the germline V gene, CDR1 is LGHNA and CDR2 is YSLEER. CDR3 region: CASSQDRGYEQYF. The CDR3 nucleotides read TGCGCCAGCAGCCAAGATCGGGGCTACGAGCAGTACTTC.

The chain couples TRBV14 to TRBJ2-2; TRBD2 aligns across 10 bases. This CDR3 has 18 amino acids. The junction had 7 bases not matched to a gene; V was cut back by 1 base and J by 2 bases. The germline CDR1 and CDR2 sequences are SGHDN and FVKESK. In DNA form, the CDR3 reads TGTGCCAGCAGCCAAGTGAACCTAGCGGGGGCAAACACCGGGGAGCTGTTTTTT. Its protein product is CASSQVNLAGANTGELFF.

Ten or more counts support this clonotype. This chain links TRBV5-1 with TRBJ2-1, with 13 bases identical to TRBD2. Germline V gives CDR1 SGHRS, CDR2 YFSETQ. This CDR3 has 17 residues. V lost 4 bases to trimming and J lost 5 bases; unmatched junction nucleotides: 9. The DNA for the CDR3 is TGCGCCAGCAGCCCCTTCACCGGGACTAGCGGGGACAATGAGCAGTTCTTC. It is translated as CASSPFTGTSGDNEQFF.

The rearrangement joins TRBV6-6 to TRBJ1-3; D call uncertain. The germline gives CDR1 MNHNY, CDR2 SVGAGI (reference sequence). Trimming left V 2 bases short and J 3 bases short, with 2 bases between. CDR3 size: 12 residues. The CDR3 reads CASSYGGNTIYF. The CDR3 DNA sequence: TGTGCCAGCAGTTACGGTGGAAACACCATATATTTT.

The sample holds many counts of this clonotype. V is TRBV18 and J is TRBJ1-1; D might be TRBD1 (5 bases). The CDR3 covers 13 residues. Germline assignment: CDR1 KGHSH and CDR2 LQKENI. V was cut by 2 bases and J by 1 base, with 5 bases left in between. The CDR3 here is CASSPTGNTEAFF. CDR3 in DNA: TGTGCCAGCTCACCAACAGGGAACACTGAAGCTTTCTTT.

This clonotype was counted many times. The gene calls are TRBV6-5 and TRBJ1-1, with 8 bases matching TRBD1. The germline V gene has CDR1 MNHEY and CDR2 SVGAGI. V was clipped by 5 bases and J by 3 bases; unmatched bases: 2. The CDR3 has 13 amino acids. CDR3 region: CASSTDRDTEAFF. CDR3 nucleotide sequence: TGTGCCAGCAGTACGGACAGGGACACTGAAGCTTTCTTT.

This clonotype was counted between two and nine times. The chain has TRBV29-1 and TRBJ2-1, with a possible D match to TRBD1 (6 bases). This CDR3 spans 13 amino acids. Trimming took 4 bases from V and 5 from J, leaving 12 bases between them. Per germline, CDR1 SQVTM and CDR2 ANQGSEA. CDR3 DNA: TGCAGCGTTGTAGTACAGGGCCACAATGAGCAGTTCTTC. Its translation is CSVVVQGHNEQFF.

CDR3 residues: CASSLGSVTEQYF. CDR3 coding DNA: TGTGCCAGCAGCTTAGGATCAGTTACCGAGCAGTACTTC. The rearrangement joins TRBV7-9 to TRBJ2-7, with unresolved D. Germline loops: CDR1 SEHNR, CDR2 FQNEAQ (reference sequence). Trimming took 1 base from V and 6 from J, leaving 10 bases between them. This CDR3 comprises 13 residues.

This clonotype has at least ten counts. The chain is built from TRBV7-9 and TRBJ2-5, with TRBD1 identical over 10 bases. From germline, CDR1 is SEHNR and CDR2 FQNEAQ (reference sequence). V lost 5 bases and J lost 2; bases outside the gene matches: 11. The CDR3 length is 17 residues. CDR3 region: CASSPNRQGASQETQYF. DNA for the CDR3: TGTGCCAGCAGCCCGAACCGACAGGGGGCCTCTCAAGAGACCCAGTACTTC. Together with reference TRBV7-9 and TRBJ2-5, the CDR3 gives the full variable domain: DTGVSQNPRHKITKRGQNVTFRCDPISEHNRLYWYRQTLGQGPEFLTYFQNEAQLEKSRLLSDRFSAERPKGSFSTLEIQRTEQGDSAMYLCASSPNRQGASQETQYFGPGTRLLVL.

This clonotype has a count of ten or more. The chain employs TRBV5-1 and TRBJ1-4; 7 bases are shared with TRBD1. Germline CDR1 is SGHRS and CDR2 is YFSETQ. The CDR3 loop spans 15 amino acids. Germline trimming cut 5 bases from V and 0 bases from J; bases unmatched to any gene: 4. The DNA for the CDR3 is TGCGCCAGCAGACAGGGGATTACAACTAATGAAAAACTGTTTTTT. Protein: CASRQGITTNEKLFF.

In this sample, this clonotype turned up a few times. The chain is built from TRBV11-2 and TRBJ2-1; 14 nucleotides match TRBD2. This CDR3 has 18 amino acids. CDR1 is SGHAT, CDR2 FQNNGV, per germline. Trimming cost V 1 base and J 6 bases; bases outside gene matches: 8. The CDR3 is CASSLGGLAGGIPNEQFF. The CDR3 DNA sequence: TGTGCCAGCAGCTTAGGAGGACTAGCGGGGGGAATCCCCAATGAGCAGTTCTTC.